The source of this TCR beta chain is a study of graft-versus-host responses after intestinal transplantation. The overall study: Induction using anti-thymocyte globulin, followed by tacrolimus and steroids for two to three years, was given to all recipients.

With roughly 200,000 irradiated, violet-dye-labeled stimulator cells, roughly 200,000 CFSE-labeled responder cells were plated. Concerning this clone itself: At one end the junction does not follow the germline gene, possibly because of a read error.

Measured with immunoSEQ multiplex PCR; TCRdb has only the in-frame clones, and not every one. Of 10,000 to 15,000 clones listed, around 30% were seen once; the top ten hold 2% to 3%. The V gene's germline CDR1 is MNHEY and CDR2 SVGAGI. This CDR3 is 11 amino acids long. This sequence originates from a human patient who received an intestinal transplant. This chain uses TRBV6-5 with TRBJ2-3; D is unresolved. This sample comprised alloreactive CD8+ T cells from a mixed lymphocyte reaction culture, obtained before intestinal transplant. The subset here: CFSE-low proliferating T cells sorted from approximately six-day pre-transplant mixed lymphocyte reaction (GvH or HvG direction). The CDR3 here is CASSYPDTQYF. The CDR3 nucleotides are TGTGCCAGCAGTTACCCAGACACGCAGTATTTT.